This T cell receptor (beta chain) was captured by sequencing in a study of T cells in Graves' hyperthyroidism and ophthalmopathy. The germline CDR1 and CDR2 sequences are KGHSH and LQKENI. V lost 3 bases to trimming and J lost 4 bases; unmatched junction nucleotides: 9. The CDR3 runs 16 residues. TCR beta CDR3 region amplification was performed from RNA transcripts. HTBI primers were the set used in a first-round RT-PCR of the TCR CDR3. Each CDR3 protein is one row after TCRdb ran MiXCR on the multiplex PCR reads. Altogether fewer than 250,000 distinct CDR3 sequences are present, roughly 18% being singletons, with the ten largest covering 50%. Study-wide results and caveats: Blood held most thyroid clonotypes expanded above 0.001 frequency. Ophthalmopathy was distinguished from stable hyperthyroidism by 13 V-J signatures.

Ten or more counts support this clonotype. Its antigen is unidentified. The TCR originated in a man aged 50-59 years with Graves' hyperthyroidism. The chain carries TRBV18 and TRBJ2-5; TRBD2 aligns across 9 bases. The sample consisted of blood. The CDR3: CASSPALAGDRETQYF. The DNA of the CDR3 is TGTGCCAGCTCACCGGCTTTAGCGGGAGATAGAGAGACCCAGTACTTC.